The rows below give T cell receptor beta chains drawn from one sample of a study of naive and memory T cell subsets. MiXCR was run by TCRdb on the UMI-ligation and nested PCR reads, yielding one entry per CDR3 protein. Among about 14,000 distinct CDR3 sequences, 4% to 6.5% were seen once, and the ten largest hold approximately 8%. Here the sequenced sample was skin, taken from a tuberculin skin test site. Receptors originate from an adult in good health. CDR3s leave out the opening cysteine and the closing phenylalanine or tryptophan. The order of the fields is V gene, CDR3 protein.

V gene: TRBV10-3
CDR3 protein: AISEQNRGSPLH

V gene: TRBV5-1
CDR3 protein: ASSLAGGENIQY

V gene: TRBV5-8
CDR3 protein: ASSRGVGHYEQY

V gene: TRBV7-2
CDR3 protein: ASSFNRRGTQETQY

V gene: TRBV20-1
CDR3 protein: STEPQETQY

V gene: TRBV3-1
CDR3 protein: ASSRASPGSYEQY

V gene: TRBV7-3
CDR3 protein: ASSPVGGREQY

V gene: TRBV6-2/TRBV6-3
CDR3 protein: ASRPPGQGFHGYT

V gene: TRBV7-2
CDR3 protein: ASSLARWQGASYEQY

V gene: TRBV25-1
CDR3 protein: ASRRTDYYGYT